This T cell receptor (beta chain) originates from a study of T-cell reconstitution after alpha-beta-depleted transplantation in children. Study-wide findings and caveats: Once a year had passed after transplant, T-cell counts and diversity came mostly from newly produced T cells.

The CDR3 has 16 amino acids. V shed 3 bases and J shed 6 bases, with 21 bases lying between them. Germline values: CDR1 SGHTA, CDR2 FQGNSA. Unique molecular identifiers were built into the TCRbeta library. TCRdb reprocessed the PCR reads with MiXCR, giving one entry per CDR3 protein. Among 220,000 or so distinct CDR3 sequences listed, approximately 8% were seen once. This clonotype was found many times. Its specificity is unknown. This receptor was taken from a male patient younger than 18 who had a stem cell transplant for acute lymphoblastic leukemia, so the T cells may come from the graft donor. This material consisted of PBMCs, mostly from graft donor cells, taken 180 days after TCRalphabeta/CD19-depleted stem cell transplant. The gene calls are TRBV7-2 and TRBJ2-7; D is unclear. The CDR3 nucleotides read TGTGCCAGCAGCTTTCTCCCCTCGGCAGCCCCTGGCGAGCAGTACTTC. It codes for CASSFLPSAAPGEQYF.